This TCR beta chain came from a study of immune aging and cytomegalovirus after organ transplant (dated by TCRdb to about 2021). With regard to the full study: All transplant recipients received three-drug immunosuppression with prednisone, tacrolimus, and mycophenolate. Study-level results and caveats: Aged-phenotype cells increased post-transplant regardless of clone size, earlier in large clones (days 200-264) than small clones, following viremia. Since the sequencing data did not include a CD57 measurement, a conservative gene-based definition of aging was used in its place. A larger share of large clones was made up of TEMRA cells, and in the seven largest clones (roughly 2,000 cells) aged and TEMRA cells were gained while TCM cells were lost.

The sample's time point label, in plain terms: five sample-tagged time points from pre-transplant (day -1) to day 368 post-transplant, pooled. Thawed PBMC were stimulated with a CMV IE-1 overlapping peptide library for about 13 hours, with no transport inhibitors added. Thawed cells were rested overnight and then stimulated in R10 medium with CD28/CD49d costimulation. The IE-1 peptide library consisted of 15-amino-acid peptides overlapping by 11 amino acids. Each time point was barcoded using BD Single-Cell Multiplexing Kit Sample Tags, after which the barcoded samples were pooled and stained with oligo-conjugated anti-CD45RA plus sorting antibodies. A BD FACSAria III was used to sort CMV-responsive CD8+CD137+ and CD4+CD154+ T cells at 4-way purity. Blood samples were drawn into EDTA vacutainers and processed by Ficoll gradient within 1-24 hours. A note on this clonotype: Its binding antigen is unknown. No clone much larger than this one lies a single base away; base qualities are absent.

Library creation used single-cell sequencing. The sequencing machine was an Illumina NovaSeq 6000. The BD Rhapsody Targeted mRNA and AbSeq Reagent Kit, in a microwell format, was used for cell capture and library preparation. The libraries included TCR, sample tags, AbSeq, and targeted mRNA from the Human T-Cell Expression Panel, along with custom TOX and TOX2 primers. Sequencing of the libraries was done on an Illumina NovaSeq. The paper's processing steps were these. The analysis covered about 10,000 cells in total, of which 7076 were CD8 T cells and 4494 were CD8 T cells with an identifiable TCR CDR3. The BD Rhapsody Targeted Analysis Pipeline, including V(D)J processing, was run on the Seven Bridges Genomics platform to process the raw data. SeqGeq 1.6.0 was used for quality control, Sample Tag demultiplexing with Lex-BDSMK, clone identification with VDJ Explorer, and Seurat clustering. A clone was considered non-expanded if it made up <1% of CD8 T cells, and considered a clonal expansion if it made up >2.5% of the sample. TCRdb applied fastp at Q25 and MiXCR to the public reads, then kept only in-frame beta chains. Identical CDR3 proteins give one entry, which carries the most common genes and DNA. The V and J calls here are based on TCRdb, not the publication. The sample includes more than 20,000 distinct CDR3 sequences, with just over 35% observed a single time. 25% of the sample lies in the top ten.

V sheds 3 bases and J sheds 3 bases, leaving 24 bases between their ends. The germline V gene sets CDR1 to KGHSY and CDR2 to FQNENV. Including cysteine and phenylalanine, the CDR3 has 18 amino acids. Only the CDR3 portion is preserved as DNA: 54 bases, with reading frame beginning at the first base. The sequence links TRBV16 to TRBJ2-7, and the D gene may be TRBD1, 5 bases matching. This receptor was identified in a female donor who had a heart transplant and CMV viremia. The sample in question was CMV peptide-activated CD4+ and CD8+ T cells sorted from blood, obtained at five time points, pooled. The intended sense of this specimen's cell subset or site label: sorted CD8+CD137+ and CD4+CD154+ T cells after 11 to 13 h CMV IE-1 peptide stimulation. DNA sequence: TGTGCCAGCAGCCACCCTAGTTACCGACAGAGAAACTACTACGAGCAGTACTTC. Its product reads: CASSHPSYRQRNYYEQYF.